This TCR beta chain originates from a study of technical replicates of blood from a handful of donors. CDR1 is SQVTM, CDR2 ANQGSEA, per germline. Trimming pared 7 bases from V and 3 bases from J, leaving 18 bases between. The CDR3 is 14 residues long. Clones were sequenced by immunoSEQ multiplex PCR, and TCRdb holds only the in-frame ones, with some missing. The sample includes nearly 80,000 clones, about nine tenths of them seen just once. This chain joins TRBV29-1 and TRBJ1-1; D is perhaps TRBD1 (5 bases). The specimen was T cells isolated from PBMCs. The sequence was collected from a human donor in good health. CDR3 nucleotide sequence: TGCAGCGCCAGCCAAGCGGGGGGGGACACTGAAGCTTTCTTT. It translates to CSASQAGGDTEAFF. Full variable domain (missing parts from reference TRBV29-1 and TRBJ1-1): SAVISQKPSRDICQRGTSLTIQCQVDSQVTMMFWYRQQPGQSLTLIATANQGSEATYESGFVIDKFPISRPNLTFSTLTVSNMSPEDSSIYLCSASQAGGDTEAFFGQGTRLTVV.